These T cell receptor beta chains were read from a single sample in a study of blood T cell repertoires in COVID-19. Clones were sequenced by immunoSEQ multiplex PCR, and TCRdb holds only the in-frame ones, with some missing. The data contain 60,000 to 100,000 clones, over 85% of them singletons. Specimen: peripheral blood. The receptor source for this set is a man aged 45-65 years with active COVID-19. CDR3s include the opening cysteine and the closing phenylalanine or tryptophan. The order of the fields is clone size, J gene, V gene, D gene, CDR3 protein, CDR3 DNA. A D gene is named only where the DNA matches it firmly. Expanded clones get a size class; other rows say once, few or many, or leave the size out.

- TRBJ2-1 TRBV28 TRBD2 CASSSGLAGDNEQFF TGTGCCAGCAGTTCCGGACTAGCGGGAGACAATGAGCAGTTCTTC
once TRBJ1-2 TRBV3-1/TRBV3-2 - CASSQNQAHYTF TGTGCCAGCAGCCAGAATCAAGCTCACTACACCTTC
few TRBJ1-6 TRBV18 - CASSPGQRGGSPLHF TGTGCCAGCTCCCCGGGACAACGGGGGGGTTCACCCCTCCACTTT
- TRBJ2-1 TRBV10-3 TRBD2 CAISESGGGGEQFF TGTGCCATCAGTGAGTCTGGGGGGGGAGGTGAGCAGTTCTTC
once TRBJ2-3 TRBV19 - CASSLAAATDTQYF TGTGCCAGTAGCTTGGCGGCGGCCACAGATACGCAGTATTTT
- TRBJ2-6 TRBV27 TRBD1 CASSVSGTGFSGANVLTF TGTGCCAGCAGTGTATCCGGGACAGGCTTCTCTGGGGCCAACGTCCTGACTTTC
- TRBJ2-4 TRBV29-1 TRBD2 CSVDGGENIQYF TGCAGCGTTGATGGGGGGGAAAACATTCAGTACTTC
- TRBJ2-5 TRBV6-2/TRBV6-3 TRBD2 CASSLGSGGVEVETQYF TGTGCCAGCAGCCTCGGGAGCGGGGGGGTCGAGGTCGAGACCCAGTACTTC
- TRBJ1-2 TRBV6-5 TRBD1 CASTLDRDGYGYTF TGTGCCAGCACCCTCGACAGGGATGGCTATGGCTACACCTTC
- TRBJ2-3 TRBV4-2 - CASSQVLGAGTDTQYF TGTGCCAGCAGCCAAGTTCTTGGCGCGGGCACAGATACGCAGTATTTT
- TRBJ1-2 TRBV9 - CASSIPNTGNSYGYTF TGTGCCAGCAGCATACCCAATACAGGGAACTCCTATGGCTACACCTTC
- TRBJ1-6 TRBV5-5 - CASSLAGGNSPLHF TGTGCCAGCAGCTTGGCGGGGGGGAATTCACCCCTCCACTTT
- TRBJ2-1 TRBV27 - CASRPLGGRNEQFF TGTGCCAGCAGGCCACTAGGGGGACGGAATGAGCAGTTCTTC
- TRBJ2-4 TRBV10-2 - CASSEGDIQYF TGCGCCAGCAGTGAGGGAGACATTCAGTACTTC
- TRBJ1-5 TRBV3-1/TRBV3-2 - CASSQDSGTGRQPQHF TGTGCCAGCAGCCAAGATAGCGGGACCGGACGTCAGCCCCAGCATTTT
- TRBJ2-7 TRBV3-1/TRBV3-2 - CASSQVRLSEQYF TGTGCCAGCAGCCAAGTCAGGCTCAGCGAGCAGTACTTC
- TRBJ2-2 TRBV7-8 - CASSVYGTLDTTGELFF TGTGCCAGCAGCGTCTATGGGACTCTAGATACCACCGGGGAGCTGTTTTTT
- TRBJ1-6 TRBV27 - CASSFEGTNYNSPLHF TGTGCCAGCAGTTTCGAGGGGACTAACTATAATTCACCCCTCCACTTT
- TRBJ1-5 TRBV19 - CASTPRVLSNQPQHF TGTGCCAGTACCCCTCGGGTTTTGAGCAATCAGCCCCAGCATTTT
- TRBJ1-1 TRBV5-6 - CASSPVGGREAFF TGTGCCAGCAGCCCGGTGGGGGGGCGCGAAGCTTTCTTT
- TRBJ1-6 TRBV5-6 - CASSFGTRSPLHF TGTGCCAGCAGCTTTGGCACTAGGTCACCCCTCCACTTT
- TRBJ2-7 TRBV18 TRBD2 CASSPPAGGSYEQYF TGTGCCAGCTCACCACCGGCGGGGGGGTCCTACGAGCAGTACTTC
- TRBJ2-5 TRBV18 - CASSPPGGRETQYF TGTGCCAGCTCACCCCCTGGAGGGAGGGAGACCCAGTACTTC
- TRBJ1-2 TRBV28 - CASSWGVPGGYTF TGTGCCAGCAGTTGGGGGGTTCCAGGCGGCTACACCTTC
- TRBJ1-1 TRBV3-1/TRBV3-2 - CATGRGSAGMNTEAFF TGTGCGACGGGGAGGGGGTCAGCAGGGATGAACACTGAAGCTTTCTTT
- TRBJ2-5 TRBV11-3 TRBD2 CASSPTSGGAWETQYF TGTGCCAGCAGCCCTACTAGCGGGGGGGCCTGGGAGACCCAGTACTTC
- TRBJ1-5 TRBV5-1 TRBD1 CASSSGTAEGQPQHF TGCGCCAGCAGCTCGGGGACAGCCGAGGGGCAGCCCCAGCATTTT
- TRBJ1-4 TRBV9 - CASSAGTPNEKLFF TGTGCCAGCAGCGCCGGGACACCTAATGAAAAACTGTTTTTT
- TRBJ1-2 TRBV29-1 - CSVVLPDRPYGYTF TGCAGCGTTGTCCTCCCCGACAGGCCCTATGGCTACACCTTC
- TRBJ1-5 TRBV5-6 - CASSLDPTGQPQHF TGTGCCAGCAGCTTGGACCCAACGGGTCAGCCCCAGCATTTT
- TRBJ2-3 TRBV19 TRBD2 CASSTEGLAGLRNTDTQYF TGTGCCAGTAGTACAGAGGGACTAGCGGGCCTTAGAAACACAGATACGCAGTATTTT
- TRBJ1-5 TRBV12-3/TRBV12-4 - CASGGDQPQHF TGTGCCAGCGGGGGGGATCAGCCCCAGCATTTT
- TRBJ2-7 TRBV5-1 TRBD1 CASSLGPGQGEQYF TGCGCCAGCAGCTTGGGTCCGGGACAGGGGGAGCAGTACTTC
- TRBJ2-1 TRBV9 TRBD2 CASSEGGTSPSQFF TGTGCCAGCAGCGAAGGGGGGACTAGCCCCTCACAGTTCTTC
- TRBJ2-5 TRBV7-9 - CASSFTQTQYF TGTGCCAGCAGCTTTACTCAGACCCAGTACTTC
- TRBJ1-5 TRBV19 TRBD1 CASSIEGGKINQPQHF TGTGCCAGTAGTATAGAAGGGGGCAAGATTAATCAGCCCCAGCATTTT
- TRBJ1-5 TRBV19 - CASSIDPYSNQPQHF TGTGCCAGTAGTATAGATCCGTATAGCAATCAGCCCCAGCATTTT
- TRBJ1-2 TRBV9 - CASSNRLGAENYGYTF TGTGCCAGCAGCAACCGCCTTGGGGCAGAGAACTATGGCTACACCTTC
- TRBJ1-1 TRBV6-5 TRBD1 CASRGQGRTEAFF TGTGCCAGCAGGGGACAGGGACGTACTGAAGCTTTCTTT
- TRBJ2-2 TRBV29-1 - CSVHDTGELFF TGCAGCGTTCATGACACCGGGGAGCTGTTTTTT
- TRBJ1-2 TRBV12-5 - CASGLEEIYGYTF TGTGCTAGTGGTTTGGAGGAGATCTATGGCTACACCTTC
once TRBJ1-2 TRBV6-2/TRBV6-3 - CASSYTSQGGGYTF TGTGCCAGCAGTTACACATCGCAGGGAGGAGGCTACACCTTC
once TRBJ2-1 TRBV6-1 - CASSEWRNEQFF TGTGCCAGCAGTGAATGGAGGAATGAGCAGTTCTTC
few TRBJ1-2 TRBV2 - CASEEEFASYGYTF TGTGCCAGCGAGGAAGAGTTTGCCTCCTATGGCTACACCTTC
- TRBJ1-2 TRBV3-1/TRBV3-2 TRBD1 CASSDQGARGGYTF TGTGCCAGCAGCGATCAGGGGGCGCGGGGAGGCTACACCTTC
- TRBJ2-1 TRBV5-1 - CASSARQDPNEQFF TGCGCCAGCAGCGCCCGACAGGACCCGAATGAGCAGTTCTTC
- TRBJ1-1 TRBV29-1 - CSVERPSGAFF TGCAGCGTTGAACGGCCCAGCGGGGCTTTCTTT
- TRBJ2-3 TRBV4-1 TRBD1 CASSLQGSDTQYF TGCGCCAGCAGCCTACAGGGGTCCGATACGCAGTATTTT